This T cell receptor beta chain emerged from a study of radiation and T cells in renal cell carcinoma. This sample's time point: baseline pretreatment blood. Treatment given: 15 Gy SBRT to primary tumor, nephrectomy 4 weeks later. Trimming removed 0 bases at V and 2 bases at J, with 11 bases between. CDR1 MGHRA and CDR2 YSYEKL come from the germline V gene. The length of the CDR3 is 15 residues. The table came from immunoSEQ multiplex PCR; TCRdb's copy has only in-frame clones and leaves some out. The sample yields about 22,000 clones, over 70% seen once. The source material was blood, sampled from a patient whose treatment included radiotherapy and nephrectomy. The source of this sequence is a man aged 55 to 70 with renal cell carcinoma. The J gene is TRBJ2-7, the V gene TRBV4-1; unclear D gene. Here the CDR3 DNA reads TGCGCCAGCAGCCAAGATATGGTCTTACCCTACGAGCAGTACTTC. Its protein product is CASSQDMVLPYEQYF.